The rows below give T cell receptor beta chains drawn from one sample of a study of T cell repertoires in cytomegalovirus infection. TCRdb re-called the reads through MiXCR, storing one row per CDR3 protein. The table has about 740,000 distinct CDR3 sequences, 35% seen once; the top ten hold about 2.8%. Input material: PBMCs. The receptor set was obtained from a human donor in good health (CMV status not recorded). Some clones in this sample may be carry-over from other donors' samples. Both conserved end residues are part of each CDR3. D genes are given only for firm matches. A clone size is listed for some rows: how often the clone was seen (once, few, many), or a class if it is expanded.

D gene,V gene,J gene,clone size,CDR3 DNA,CDR3 protein
TRBD2,TRBV7-6,TRBJ2-1,few,TGTGCCAGCAGCTTCTCGACTAGCGGGAGTTATGGAGACAATGAGCAGTTCTTC,CASSFSTSGSYGDNEQFF
NA,TRBV6-6,TRBJ1-1,once,TGTGCCAGCAGTTACGGCGGGGCGGACACTGAAGCTTTCTTT,CASSYGGADTEAFF
TRBD2,TRBV10-2,TRBJ2-7,NA,TGCGCCAGCAGCGGATGGGCTAGCGGCTACGAGCAGTACTTC,CASSGWASGYEQYF
NA,TRBV28,TRBJ2-1,NA,TGTGCCAGCAGTTTAAGGTTAGAAGAGCAGTTCTTC,CASSLRLEEQFF
TRBD2,TRBV28,TRBJ2-3,NA,TGTGCCAGCAGCCCACTAGCGGGAGTAGAAGATACGCAGTATTTT,CASSPLAGVEDTQYF
NA,TRBV9,TRBJ2-1,once,TGTGCCAGTACCTACAATGAGCAGTTCTTC,CASTYNEQFF
NA,TRBV7-8,TRBJ2-3,many,TGTGCCAGCAGCTTACTGGTCCCACGGGATACGCAGTATTTT,CASSLLVPRDTQYF
NA,TRBV29-1,TRBJ2-5,once,TGCAGCATTGAGGGACAAAACCAAGAGACCCAGTACTTC,CSIEGQNQETQYF
NA,TRBV28,TRBJ1-2,NA,TGTGCCAGCACCCCCCTGGGGTCGAGGGATGGCTACACCTTC,CASTPLGSRDGYTF
NA,TRBV7-9,TRBJ2-7,few,TGTGCCAGCAGTCCAGGACAGCAGTTTACCTACGAGCAGTACTTC,CASSPGQQFTYEQYF
NA,TRBV28,TRBJ2-5,few,TGTGCCAGCAGTGGGGGGGCGGACGGCGAAGAGACCCAGTACTTC,CASSGGADGEETQYF
TRBD1,TRBV7-3,TRBJ1-6,few,TGTGCCAGCAGCCTATCGGACAGGGGTGGGTCACCCCTCCACTTT,CASSLSDRGGSPLHF
TRBD1,TRBV19,TRBJ1-2,NA,TGTGCCAGTAGCCTCGTAGGGGAGACAGGGTACATCTATGGCTACACCTTC,CASSLVGETGYIYGYTF
NA,TRBV12-3/TRBV12-4,TRBJ1-1,NA,TGTGCCAGCAGTCTCTGGTCGTGGGTCCCGACGGACACTGAAGCTTTCTTT,CASSLWSWVPTDTEAFF
TRBD1,TRBV7-6,TRBJ1-4,few,TGTGCCAGCAGCTCCCGCTCGGACAGGATCGAGGAAAAACTGTTTTTT,CASSSRSDRIEEKLFF
TRBD1,TRBV28,TRBJ2-4,NA,TGTGCCAGCAGCTCGAGGGACAGGGGTCCCTCAGGCATTCAGTACTTC,CASSSRDRGPSGIQYF
TRBD2,TRBV9,TRBJ2-7,NA,TGTGCCAGCAGCTCCGGCACTAGCGGGAGGTCGGAATCCTACGAGCAGTACTTC,CASSSGTSGRSESYEQYF
NA,TRBV7-9,TRBJ2-7,NA,TGTGCCAGCAGCTCCCCCTCCTCCGAGCAGTACTTC,CASSSPSSEQYF
TRBD2,TRBV5-1,TRBJ2-1,NA,TGCGCCAGCAGCTTACTACAGCGGGGGGGCAAGTACAATGAGCAGTTCTTC,CASSLLQRGGKYNEQFF
NA,TRBV12-3/TRBV12-4,TRBJ2-7,once,TGTGCCAGCAGTATAGGGACGAGAACCTACGAGCAGTACTTC,CASSIGTRTYEQYF
NA,TRBV20-1,TRBJ1-1,NA,TGCAGTGCTAGAGATCCCGGGACGATGTCCGAAGCTTTCTTT,CSARDPGTMSEAFF
NA,TRBV5-1,TRBJ1-4,NA,TGCGCCAGCAGCTTGATCGGGGCAAACACTAATGAAAAACTGTTTTTT,CASSLIGANTNEKLFF
NA,TRBV12-3/TRBV12-4,TRBJ1-1,NA,TGTGCCAGCACCAAGACAGCCATGAACACTGAAGCTTTCTTT,CASTKTAMNTEAFF
TRBD1,TRBV7-4,TRBJ2-7,few,TGTGCCAGCAGCTTACAGTCCGGACAGGGATCCTACGAGCAGTACTTC,CASSLQSGQGSYEQYF
NA,TRBV12-3/TRBV12-4,TRBJ2-7,NA,TGTGCCAGCAGTTCAAACATAGGGGCGCGGTACGAGCAGTACTTC,CASSSNIGARYEQYF
TRBD2,TRBV5-1,TRBJ2-3,NA,TGCGCCAGCAGCTTGGATACGGCTAGCGGGGGCTTAGATACGCAGTATTTT,CASSLDTASGGLDTQYF
TRBD2,TRBV5-6,TRBJ2-7,NA,TGTGCCAGCAGCTCTCCGACTAGCGGCCCTGGCTCCTACGAGCAGTACTTC,CASSSPTSGPGSYEQYF
TRBD2,TRBV6-1,TRBJ2-3,NA,TGTGCCCCTGGAGGCGGGGGTGGGAGTCCTACGGGCACAGATACGCAGTATTTT,CAPGGGGGSPTGTDTQYF
NA,TRBV7-2,TRBJ2-1,NA,TGTGCCAGCAGCCTCCGGGACACCTCCTACAATGAGCAGTTCTTC,CASSLRDTSYNEQFF
NA,TRBV27,TRBJ2-7,NA,TGTGCCAGCAGTTTATCGTGGAATTACGCCCCCTACGAGCAGTACTTC,CASSLSWNYAPYEQYF
NA,TRBV6-2/TRBV6-3,TRBJ2-1,many,TGTGCCAGCAGTTACCTGGCCCACAAATACAATGAGCAGTTCTTC,CASSYLAHKYNEQFF
NA,TRBV6-5,TRBJ2-1,many,TGTGCCAGCAGTTACTCGAGGGCCTCCTACAATGAGCAGTTCTTC,CASSYSRASYNEQFF
TRBD1,TRBV19,TRBJ1-5,NA,TGTGCCAGTGGGGACAGGGGGGCCCCCCAGCATTTT,CASGDRGAPQHF
TRBD1,TRBV5-8,TRBJ2-6,NA,TGTGACAGCAGCAGCGACAGGGCTGGGGCCAACGTCCTGACTTTC,CDSSSDRAGANVLTF
NA,TRBV11-2,TRBJ1-1,few,TGTGCCAGCAGCTTGAGGGATCCGAACACTGAAGCTTTCTTT,CASSLRDPNTEAFF
NA,TRBV19,TRBJ1-3,NA,TGTGCCTCTGGGGGGGAACCTGGAAACACCATATATTTT,CASGGEPGNTIYF
TRBD2,TRBV6-1,TRBJ2-1,few,TGTGCCAGGGGGGGGGGGCCTAGCGGGAGTAGAACAAATGAGCAGTTCTTC,CARGGGPSGSRTNEQFF
NA,TRBV7-9,TRBJ2-1,few,TGTGCCAGCGGGACGACGGCGGATGAGCAGTTCTTC,CASGTTADEQFF